This passage covers 12 T cell receptor beta chains from one sample sequenced in a study of T-cell reconstitution after alpha-beta-depleted transplantation in children. This sample's TCRbeta library carried unique molecular identifier barcodes. MiXCR, run by TCRdb on the PCR reads, gives a single entry per CDR3 protein. The sample has around 370,000 distinct CDR3 sequences; 10% are singletons. Source: PBMCs from the stem cell graft donor, taken from the stem cell graft. These receptors were collected from a human donor who donated a stem cell graft to a child with acute lymphoblastic leukemia.

The CDR3 region is CAIRDSSGRASTDTQYF. The CDR3 region has the DNA TGTGCCATCAGGGACAGTAGCGGGAGGGCAAGCACAGATACGCAGTATTTT. The chain has TRBV10-3 and TRBJ2-3; 11 bases are shared with TRBD2. The CDR3 has 17 amino acids. Losses at the gene ends were 6 bases for V and 0 bases for J; bases not matched to a gene: 8. CDR1 is ENHRY, CDR2 SYGVKD, per germline.

The rearrangement joins TRBV20-1 to TRBJ2-3; D uncertain. The CDR3 runs to 14 residues. Per the germline V gene, CDR1 is DFQATT and CDR2 is SNEGSKA (reference sequence). V was trimmed by 5 bases and J by 6 bases, leaving 18 bases between them. CDR3 residues: CSAGAGLLGDTQYF. CDR3 bases: TGCAGTGCTGGAGCTGGCCTGCTAGGGGATACGCAGTATTTT.

This clonotype came up many times. The chain couples TRBV20-1 to TRBJ2-1; tentatively, D is TRBD2 (5 bases). Deletions cut 7 bases from V and 3 bases from J, with 13 bases between. The CDR3 has 13 residues. Germline assignment: CDR1 DFQATT and CDR2 SNEGSKA (reference sequence). The CDR3 nucleotides read TGCAGTGTCAAAGCGGCGAACTACAATGAGCAGTTCTTC. It yields the protein CSVKAANYNEQFF.

The rearrangement uses TRBV20-1 and TRBJ1-3, with TRBD1 as a possible D gene (6 bases). CDR3 length: 15 amino acids. Germline values: CDR1 DFQATT, CDR2 SNEGSKA (reference sequence). Between the trimmed V and J ends, which lost 2 bases and 3 bases, there was a span of 14 bases. The CDR3 DNA follows: TGCAGTGCTAGACTACAGGGTGGTGTTGGAAACACCATATATTTT. It is translated as CSARLQGGVGNTIYF.

The J gene is TRBJ2-2, the V gene TRBV4-2; D unclear. CDR3 length equals 14 residues. Trimming pared 0 bases from V and 6 bases from J, leaving 8 bases between. CDR1 LGHNA and CDR2 YNFKEQ come from the germline V gene. The CDR3 spells CASSQEGYPGELFF. The CDR3 DNA follows: TGTGCCAGCAGCCAAGAGGGGTATCCCGGGGAGCTGTTTTTT.

The sample holds many counts of this clonotype. V usage is TRBV4-1 and J usage is TRBJ2-7, with 11 bases matching TRBD2. The CDR3 totals 15 residues. Germline V gene sequence: CDR1 MGHRA, CDR2 YSYEKL. Trimming took 0 bases from V and 3 from J; bases not matched to a gene: 1. The chain's CDR3 is CASSQDLAGGYEQYF. The CDR3 DNA reads as TGCGCCAGCAGCCAAGATCTAGCGGGGGGCTACGAGCAGTACTTC.

This clonotype came up many times. This chain joins TRBV20-1 and TRBJ1-4; 10 bases map to TRBD1. The CDR3 runs to 14 residues. The V gene end was trimmed by 0 bases and the J gene end by 7 bases; junction bases not matched to a gene: 2. Germline-derived CDR1 and CDR2 are DFQATT and SNEGSKA (reference sequence). The DNA of the CDR3 is TGCAGTGCTAGAGAGACAGGGGGCAGTGAAAAACTGTTTTTT. This codes for CSARETGGSEKLFF.

This clonotype was observed at least ten times. The chain has TRBV5-6 and TRBJ2-6; D remains ambiguous. Germline values: CDR1 SGHDT, CDR2 YYEEEE. Trimming took off 1 base at V and 0 bases at J, with 5 bases between the two ends. This CDR3 is 15 amino acids long. The CDR3 DNA reads TGTGCCAGCAGCTTGAGACCCTCTGGGGCCAACGTCCTGACTTTC. It yields the protein CASSLRPSGANVLTF.

This clonotype has at least ten counts. CDR3 DNA sequence: TGTGCCAGCAGCTTAAGGGGACTAGCGACTCAAGAGACCCAGTACTTC. Translating it yields CASSLRGLATQETQYF. The chain couples TRBV7-6 to TRBJ2-5; 10 bases are shared with TRBD2. Losses at the gene ends were 2 bases for V and 2 bases for J; bases not matched to a gene: 5. The CDR3 length is 16 residues. Per germline, CDR1 SGHVS and CDR2 FNYEAQ. The variable domain in full, completed from reference TRBV7-6 and TRBJ2-5, reads GAGVSQSPRYKVTKRGQDVALRCDPISGHVSLYWYRQALGQGPEFLTYFNYEAQQDKSGLPNDRFSAERPEGSISTLTIQRTEQRDSAMYRCASSLRGLATQETQYFGPGTRLLVL.

This sequence joins TRBV4-3 and TRBJ1-1, with 12 bases that match TRBD1. Trimming removed 0 bases from V and 7 bases from J; junction bases left unmatched: 18. Per germline, CDR1 LGHNA and CDR2 YSLEER. CDR3 size: 20 residues. CDR3 protein: CASSQDNQDGTGGGRGEAFF. The CDR3 nucleotides are TGCGCCAGCAGCCAAGATAACCAGGACGGGACAGGGGGCGGACGGGGTGAAGCTTTCTTT.

The CDR3 nucleotides read TGCAGCGTTCGAACCTCGACAGGGGGTCGTACAGATACGCAGTATTTT. Residues: CSVRTSTGGRTDTQYF. The V gene is TRBV29-1, the J gene TRBJ2-3; 9 positions match TRBD1. The CDR3 has 16 amino acids. Germline V gives CDR1 SQVTM, CDR2 ANQGSEA. Unmatched junction bases numbered 12, after V lost 5 bases and J lost 3 bases.

This clonotype was counted at least ten times. The V gene is TRBV6-2 or TRBV6-3, the J gene TRBJ2-5; D unclear. The CDR3 is made up of 16 amino acids. The germline V and J ends were trimmed by 4 bases and 4 bases, with 19 bases remaining between them. Germline CDR1 and CDR2: MNHEY and SVGEGT. The chain's CDR3 is CASSSRVGRRRETQYF. In nucleotides, the CDR3 is TGTGCCAGCAGTTCCCGCGTTGGGCGGCGGCGAGAGACCCAGTACTTC.